The 25 T cell receptor beta chains in this list originate from one sample, sequenced in a study of identical twins. Each CDR3 protein is one row after TCRdb ran MiXCR on the 5' RACE reads. The table includes about 660,000 distinct CDR3 sequences, 8.5% to 9.5% detected once. The same data also went into a second study, on yellow fever vaccine responses in identical twins.

Sequenced sample: PBMCs. Receptor source: a woman aged 18-35 years in good health.

V usage is TRBV27 and J usage is TRBJ2-2, with 7 bases identical to TRBD1. Germline loops: CDR1 MNHEY, CDR2 SMNVEV (reference sequence). Germline trimming cut 6 bases from V and 4 bases from J; bases unmatched to any gene: 11. The CDR3 is 16 residues long. The CDR3 protein is CASSYLQGKGTGELFF. The CDR3 DNA reads TGTGCCAGCAGCTACTTACAGGGGAAGGGCACCGGGGAGCTGTTTTTT.

The chain links TRBV28 to TRBJ1-1; possible D gene TRBD1, 6 bases. CDR3 length equals 14 residues. Deletions cut 2 bases from V and 4 bases from J, with 11 bases between. The germline V gene has CDR1 MDHEN and CDR2 SYDVKM. CDR3 coding DNA: TGTGCCAGCAGTTTAATCAGGGGTGCCACTGAAGCTTTCTTT. Translating it yields CASSLIRGATEAFF.

This clonotype was seen only a few times. At one end the junction does not follow the germline gene, possibly because of a read error. The chain joins TRBV6-4 to TRBJ2-7; D possibly corresponds to TRBD1 (5 bases). The CDR3 extends over 14 amino acids. Germline CDR1 and CDR2: MRHNA and SNTAGT. The CDR3 sequence: CASYPTDPDYEQYF. CDR3 DNA: TGCGCCAGCTACCCGACAGACCCAGACTACGAGCAGTACTTC.

This clonotype was recorded a few times. The chain joins TRBV12-3 or TRBV12-4 to TRBJ1-1, with D possibly matching TRBD1 (6 bases). Trimming stripped 5 bases from V and 7 bases from J, with 17 bases between. The CDR3 runs 14 residues. CDR3 nucleotides: TGTGCCAGCAGTATCCAAGGGGGGCCGTTTGAAGCTTTCTTT. Protein: CASSIQGGPFEAFF.

Here the CDR3 reads CASSYSRGLAGFTDTQYF. CDR3 nucleotide sequence: TGTGCCAGCAGTTACTCGAGAGGACTAGCAGGATTCACAGATACGCAGTATTTT. The chain carries TRBV6-2 or TRBV6-3 and TRBJ2-3; 8 bases fit TRBD2. The CDR3 totals 18 residues. Germline assignment: CDR1 MNHEY and CDR2 SVGEGT. V was pared by 0 bases and J by 2 bases, with 10 bases of the junction left unmatched.

This clonotype was counted a few times. CDR3 residues: CASSLGLAGVQDTQYF. Written as DNA, the CDR3 is TGTGCCAGCAGCTTAGGGTTAGCGGGGGTTCAAGATACGCAGTATTTT. The J gene is TRBJ2-3, the V gene TRBV11-2; 9 bases agree with TRBD2. Germline trimming cut 1 base from V and 5 bases from J; bases unmatched to any gene: 7. This CDR3 region has 16 residues. Germline assignment: CDR1 SGHAT and CDR2 FQNNGV.

The rearrangement uses TRBV7-9 and TRBJ2-7, with D hard to call. Germline CDR1 and CDR2: SEHNR and FQNEAQ (reference sequence). Trimming took 2 bases from V and 0 from J, leaving 14 bases between them. There are 16 residues in the CDR3. DNA of the CDR3: TGTGCCAGCAGCTTATCTCGTGGTACGAGCTCCTACGAGCAGTACTTC. It encodes CASSLSRGTSSYEQYF.

This chain connects TRBV6-5 to TRBJ2-1; 7 nucleotides agree with TRBD2. CDR1 MNHEY and CDR2 SVGAGI come from the germline V gene. The CDR3 is 15 amino acids. Trimming removed 6 bases from V and 4 bases from J; junction bases left unmatched: 9. The chain's CDR3 is CASSFSGLPYNEQFF. CDR3 in DNA: TGTGCCAGCAGCTTCTCGGGACTACCTTACAATGAGCAGTTCTTC.

This chain joins TRBV5-1 and TRBJ2-7; 7 nucleotides line up with TRBD2. The CDR3 is made up of 13 amino acids. The ends lost 4 bases at V and 5 bases at J; junction bases unmatched: 6. From germline, CDR1 is SGHRS and CDR2 YFSETQ. The CDR3: CASSTGLVHEQYF. The CDR3 nucleotides read TGCGCCAGCAGCACCGGACTAGTCCACGAGCAGTACTTC.

The chain carries TRBV4-1 and TRBJ2-3; D perhaps matches TRBD1 (5 bases). The CDR3 consists of 15 residues. V lost 5 bases to trimming and J lost 1 base, with 13 bases between them. The germline V gene has CDR1 MGHRA and CDR2 YSYEKL. This chain's CDR3 is CASSKIGVGTDTQYF. As DNA, the CDR3 is TGCGCCAGCAGCAAGATAGGGGTGGGCACAGATACGCAGTATTTT.

This clonotype was observed a handful of times. The chain combines TRBV9 with TRBJ2-7, with TRBD2 matching over 7 bases. This CDR3 has 13 residues. Germline assignment: CDR1 SGDLS and CDR2 YYNGEE. J was trimmed by 6 bases and V by 4 bases; bases with no gene match: 7. DNA for the CDR3: TGTGCCAGCAGCCGCGGAACTAGCGCCGAGCAGTACTTC. Protein: CASSRGTSAEQYF.

This clonotype was observed a few times. V and J are TRBV5-1 and TRBJ2-1; 11 bases map to TRBD2. The junction had 6 bases not matched to a gene; V was cut back by 2 bases and J by 8 bases. The germline CDR1 and CDR2 sequences are SGHRS and YFSETQ. The CDR3 totals 15 residues. CDR3 coding DNA: TGCGCCAGCAGCTTTTCTAGCGGGAGGTGGGATGAGCAGTTCTTC. This codes for CASSFSSGRWDEQFF.

This clonotype was detected ten times or more. The rearrangement uses TRBV12-3 or TRBV12-4 and TRBJ2-3; D might be TRBD1 (5 bases). There are 15 residues in the CDR3. Trimming left V 5 bases short and J 5 bases short, with 17 bases between. The CDR3 DNA sequence: TGTGCCAGCAGTCCACCAGGGAAGAGTGGAGATACGCAGTATTTT. It specifies CASSPPGKSGDTQYF.

This sequence joins TRBV12-3 or TRBV12-4 and TRBJ2-3, with TRBD2 as a possible D gene (9 bases). V was shortened by 5 bases and J by 4 bases, with 19 bases between the two germline ends. There are 16 residues in the CDR3. The chain's CDR3 is CASSPRGRGGPDTQYF. The CDR3 DNA reads TGTGCCAGCAGTCCCAGGGGGCGGGGGGGCCCAGATACGCAGTATTTT.

Here the CDR3 reads CATSDFHTTGSYEQYF. CDR3 coding DNA: TGTGCCACCAGTGATTTCCACACGACAGGCTCCTACGAGCAGTACTTC. The chain couples TRBV24-1 to TRBJ2-7; D is perhaps TRBD1 (6 bases). Germline V lookup: CDR1 KGHDR, CDR2 SFDVKD. The ends were cut back, 1 base at V and 0 bases at J, with 12 bases in the middle. CDR3 length equals 16 residues.

This clonotype came up a few times. The V and J genes are TRBV4-2 and TRBJ2-2; D uncertain. The germline V gene has CDR1 LGHNA and CDR2 YNFKEQ. With 0 bases removed from V and 6 bases from J, the gap between germline ends came to 11 bases. The CDR3 spans 15 residues. The DNA of the CDR3 is TGTGCCAGCAGCCAAGACCCGTATTTCTCCGGGGAGCTGTTTTTT. It specifies CASSQDPYFSGELFF.

The chain links TRBV10-1 to TRBJ2-1; perhaps TRBD2 as D (6 bases). This CDR3 spans 15 amino acids. The germline V gene has CDR1 WNHNN and CDR2 SYGVQD (reference sequence). The V end lost 2 bases, the J end lost 6 bases, and 14 bases lay between the germline ends. CDR3 protein: CASSEAGTAINEQFF. The CDR3 bases are TGCGCCAGCAGTGAGGCCGGGACTGCGATCAATGAGCAGTTCTTC.

This clonotype appeared a few times. V is TRBV5-1 and J is TRBJ2-1; D might be TRBD2 (5 bases). The CDR3 runs to 14 residues. Germline lookup yields CDR1 SGHRS and CDR2 YFSETQ. Trimming removed 0 bases from V and 5 bases from J, with 9 bases in between. In DNA form, the CDR3 reads TGCGCCAGCAGCTTGGGTCGGGGAAACAATGAGCAGTTCTTC. Translating it yields CASSLGRGNNEQFF.

The V call is TRBV2, the J call TRBJ2-1; D remains unclear. Germline loops: CDR1 SNHLY, CDR2 FYNNEI. The CDR3 spans 13 residues. V lost 0 bases and J lost 10, with 10 bases in between. DNA for the CDR3: TGTGCCAGCAGTGAAGCGTTCCCTCTCGAGCAGTTCTTC. Translated: CASSEAFPLEQFF.

This clonotype was detected a few times. The chain carries TRBV5-1 and TRBJ2-1; the D gene is possibly TRBD2 (6 bases). Germline CDR1 is SGHRS and CDR2 is YFSETQ. The CDR3 consists of 15 residues. V dropped 0 bases and J dropped 1 base, with 8 bases sitting between them. In DNA form, the CDR3 reads TGCGCCAGCAGCTTGGTTAGCGGATCCTACAATGAGCAGTTCTTC. Protein sequence: CASSLVSGSYNEQFF. The complete variable domain, with remaining parts taken from reference TRBV5-1 and TRBJ2-1, reads KAGVTQTPRYLIKTRGQQVTLSCSPISGHRSVSWYQQTPGQGLQFLFEYFSETQRNKGNFPGRFSGRQFSNSRSEMNVSTLELGDSALYLCASSLVSGSYNEQFFGPGTRLTVL.

V is TRBV9 and J is TRBJ2-1; D is unresolved. Germline CDR1 reads SGDLS; CDR2 reads YYNGEE. Trimming removed 4 bases at V and 0 bases at J, with 11 bases between. The CDR3 loop spans 15 amino acids. CDR3 nucleotide sequence: TGTGCCAGCAGCCCAGATGCGGCCTCCTACAATGAGCAGTTCTTC. This codes for CASSPDAASYNEQFF.

This clonotype was counted only a few times. The chain couples TRBV20-1 to TRBJ2-1, with D perhaps matching TRBD2 (5 bases). V dropped 0 bases and J dropped 4 bases, with 16 bases sitting between them. This CDR3 contains 16 residues. Germline CDR1 reads DFQATT; CDR2 reads SNEGSKA (reference sequence). CDR3 sequence (DNA): TGCAGTGCTAGAGATCAGCGGACTGGCGATTACAATGAGCAGTTCTTC. Translated, it gives CSARDQRTGDYNEQFF.

This chain connects TRBV18 to TRBJ2-1; tentative D call: TRBD1 (6 bases). The germline V gene has CDR1 KGHSH and CDR2 LQKENI. The CDR3 contains 15 residues. Trimming took off 5 bases at V and 1 base at J, with 12 bases between the two ends. This CDR3 is CASSAVGQSYNEQFF. The CDR3 DNA sequence: TGTGCCAGCTCAGCCGTCGGACAGTCCTACAATGAGCAGTTCTTC.

The gene calls are TRBV5-1 and TRBJ2-7, with 8 bases matching TRBD2. After removal of 4 bases from V and 0 bases from J, the junction contained 6 bases not matched to a gene. The germline gives CDR1 SGHRS, CDR2 YFSETQ. This CDR3 is 15 amino acids long. The CDR3 here is CASSREAGGSYEQYF. The CDR3 region has the DNA TGCGCCAGCAGCCGCGAGGCGGGGGGCTCCTACGAGCAGTACTTC. The full variable domain, in which reference TRBV5-1 and TRBJ2-7 provide the parts outside the CDR3, is KAGVTQTPRYLIKTRGQQVTLSCSPISGHRSVSWYQQTPGQGLQFLFEYFSETQRNKGNFPGRFSGRQFSNSRSEMNVSTLELGDSALYLCASSREAGGSYEQYFGPGTRLTVT.

The rearrangement uses TRBV11-2 and TRBJ1-5, with 7 nucleotides matching TRBD1. V lost 1 base to trimming and J lost 11 bases; unmatched junction nucleotides: 20. Germline CDR1 reads SGHAT; CDR2 reads FQNNGV. The CDR3 spans 18 residues. The CDR3 is CASSLGIEAGGRDRTQHF. In nucleotides, the CDR3 is TGTGCCAGCAGCTTAGGAATAGAGGCAGGGGGACGAGATCGGACCCAGCATTTT.